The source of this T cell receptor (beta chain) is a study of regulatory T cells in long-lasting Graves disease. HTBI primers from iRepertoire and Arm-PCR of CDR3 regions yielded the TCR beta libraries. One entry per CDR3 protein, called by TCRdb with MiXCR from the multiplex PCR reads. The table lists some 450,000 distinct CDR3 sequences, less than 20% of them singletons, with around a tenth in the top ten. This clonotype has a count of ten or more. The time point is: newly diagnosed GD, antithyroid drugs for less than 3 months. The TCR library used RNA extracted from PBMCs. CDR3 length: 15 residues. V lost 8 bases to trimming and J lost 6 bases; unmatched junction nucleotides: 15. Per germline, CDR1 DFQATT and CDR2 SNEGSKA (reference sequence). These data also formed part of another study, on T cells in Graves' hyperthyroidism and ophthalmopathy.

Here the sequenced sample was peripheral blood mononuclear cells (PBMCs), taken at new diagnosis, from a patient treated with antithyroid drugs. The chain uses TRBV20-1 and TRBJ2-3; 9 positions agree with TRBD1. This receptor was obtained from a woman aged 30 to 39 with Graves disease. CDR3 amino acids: CSRKTGQGVLDTQYF. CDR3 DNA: TGCAGTCGAAAGACGGGACAGGGAGTCTTGGATACGCAGTATTTT.